This is a list of T cell receptor beta chains from one sample in a study of cytomegalovirus exposure and HLA in healthy donors. Profiling relied on immunoSEQ multiplex PCR, and the TCRdb table lists in-frame clones only, not all of them. Of approximately 70,000 clones listed, around 78% are singletons. Material for sequencing was PBMCs. The receptors were gathered from a man aged 50 to 60 in good health and CMV-seronegative. Both conserved end residues are part of each CDR3. D genes are given only for firm matches. Some rows mark clone size as missing; the rest say once, few, many or name a class of expanded clone.

V: TRBV11-3
J: TRBJ2-7
size: .
D: .
DNA: TGTGCCAGCAGCTTAGGTCAGGGAGGCGAGCAGTACTTC
CDR3: CASSLGQGGEQYF

V: TRBV6-5
J: TRBJ2-7
size: .
D: .
DNA: TGTGCCAGCAGTCTAACAGGGAGTTCCTACGAGCAGTACTTC
CDR3: CASSLTGSSYEQYF

V: TRBV7-8
J: TRBJ2-1
size: .
D: TRBD1
DNA: TGTGCCAGCAGCTTGACAGGGGGCCTGCCCAATGAGCAGTTCTTC
CDR3: CASSLTGGLPNEQFF

V: TRBV6-6
J: TRBJ1-4
size: .
D: TRBD1
DNA: TGTGCCAGCAGTGGGACAGCAACTAATGAAAAACTGTTTTTT
CDR3: CASSGTATNEKLFF

V: TRBV11-3
J: TRBJ1-1
size: .
D: .
DNA: TGTGCCAGCAGCTTACAGGGCGGGGGTGAAGCTTTCTTT
CDR3: CASSLQGGGEAFF

V: TRBV27
J: TRBJ2-6
size: .
D: TRBD1
DNA: TGTGCCAGCAGCGCGGACAGGGCTGATTCCGGGGCCAACGTCCTGACTTTC
CDR3: CASSADRADSGANVLTF

V: TRBV6-8
J: TRBJ1-2
size: .
D: .
DNA: TGTGCCAGCAGTTACACCCGGGTGACCTATGGCTACACCTTC
CDR3: CASSYTRVTYGYTF

V: TRBV6-1
J: TRBJ2-2
size: .
D: TRBD2
DNA: TGTGCCAGCAGTGACGCGACCGGACTAGCGGGGGCTAACACCGGGGAGCTGTTTTTT
CDR3: CASSDATGLAGANTGELFF

V: TRBV10-3
J: TRBJ1-5
size: .
D: .
DNA: TGTGCCATCAGTTCCACAGAGAATCAGCCCCAGCATTTT
CDR3: CAISSTENQPQHF

V: TRBV7-6
J: TRBJ2-1
size: .
D: TRBD1
DNA: TGTGCCAGCAGCTCATTCTTACCCGGGACAGCTTACAATGAGCAGTTCTTC
CDR3: CASSSFLPGTAYNEQFF

V: TRBV10-3
J: TRBJ2-7
size: .
D: TRBD2
DNA: TGTGCCATCAGTGAGCTAGCGGGAGTGCGCGAGCAGTACTTC
CDR3: CAISELAGVREQYF

V: TRBV7-2
J: TRBJ2-3
size: .
D: .
DNA: TGTGCCAGCAGCCCCGGGGTAGCCCATCGACCAGATACGCAGTATTTT
CDR3: CASSPGVAHRPDTQYF

V: TRBV2
J: TRBJ1-2
size: .
D: .
DNA: TGTGCCAGCAGTGAAGCGAGGGTCTATGGCTACACCTTC
CDR3: CASSEARVYGYTF

V: TRBV7-9
J: TRBJ2-3
size: .
D: TRBD1
DNA: TGTGCCAGCAGCCAGGACAGGATGAATACGCAGTATTTT
CDR3: CASSQDRMNTQYF

V: TRBV30
J: TRBJ1-6
size: .
D: .
DNA: TGTGCCTGGGGGGGGAGGGATTCACCCCTCCACTTT
CDR3: CAWGGRDSPLHF

V: TRBV4-2
J: TRBJ2-5
size: .
D: .
DNA: TGTGCCAGCAGCCAAGATGCAGCGGAGACCCAGTACTTC
CDR3: CASSQDAAETQYF

V: TRBV6-1
J: TRBJ1-2
size: .
D: .
DNA: TGTGCCAGCAGTGGTTCGGTCTCCTATGGCTACACCTTC
CDR3: CASSGSVSYGYTF

V: TRBV6-1
J: TRBJ2-3
size: .
D: .
DNA: TGTGCCAGCAGTGAAAGGAGCAGGGGTGGGGTGGGAACAGATACGCAGTATTTT
CDR3: CASSERSRGGVGTDTQYF

V: TRBV29-1
J: TRBJ2-3
size: .
D: .
DNA: TGCAGCGTTGGGAGGGGCACAGATACGCAGTATTTT
CDR3: CSVGRGTDTQYF

V: TRBV5-4
J: TRBJ2-7
size: .
D: .
DNA: TGTGCCAGCAGCTTGGGTGGCCTTCCATACGAGCAGTACTTC
CDR3: CASSLGGLPYEQYF

V: TRBV6-6
J: TRBJ2-5
size: .
D: .
DNA: TGTGCCAGCAGTCGCCAGAGAGAGGGGACCCAGTACTTC
CDR3: CASSRQREGTQYF

V: TRBV5-1
J: TRBJ2-3
size: .
D: .
DNA: TGCGCCAGCCGTGGGACAAGCACAGATACGCAGTATTTT
CDR3: CASRGTSTDTQYF

V: TRBV27
J: TRBJ1-6
size: few
D: TRBD1
DNA: TGTGCCAGCAGTTCACAGACAGGGGACAATTCACCCCTCCACTTT
CDR3: CASSSQTGDNSPLHF

V: TRBV29-1
J: TRBJ1-5
size: .
D: .
DNA: TGCAGCGTGCGAGGAGGGAATCAGCCCCAGCATTTT
CDR3: CSVRGGNQPQHF

V: TRBV7-9
J: TRBJ2-5
size: .
D: .
DNA: TGTTCCAGCAGCTTAGTAATGGAGACCCAGTACTTC
CDR3: CSSSLVMETQYF

V: TRBV28
J: TRBJ1-1
size: few
D: TRBD1
DNA: TGTGCCAGCTGGGACAGGACGAACACTGAAGCTTTCTTT
CDR3: CASWDRTNTEAFF